This entry is about one T cell receptor beta chain. Its antigen remains unidentified. The data originate from a study of response to subunit inactivated influenza vaccine. Study-wide findings and caveats: Each seasonal influenza vaccination, the authors suggested, recruits few new T cells.

From the RT-PCR reads, TCRdb called clonotypes with MiXCR, one entry per CDR3 protein. The sample holds roughly 700,000 distinct CDR3 sequences, roughly 14% seen once. The source material was PBMCs from blood, sampled approximately 15 days before vaccination. This clonotype was obtained from a man aged 50-60 years who received an inactivated influenza vaccine.

CDR3 region: CASSSGREQYF. For the CDR3, the DNA is TGTGCCAGCAGCTCGGGGAGGGAGCAGTACTTC. The chain uses TRBV5-6 and TRBJ2-7; D is possibly TRBD2 (6 bases). V lost 3 bases to trimming and J lost 7 bases, with 8 bases between them. This CDR3 is 11 amino acids long. Germline V gene lookup returns CDR1 SGHDT and CDR2 YYEEEE.